This record looks at one T cell receptor beta chain sequence and its context. Germline V gene sequence: CDR1 SGHAT, CDR2 FQNNGV. This CDR3 has 15 amino acids. J gave up 12 bases and V 5 bases, and 13 bases lay outside the gene matches. The data stem from a study of CD8 T cells in Susac syndrome. Study summary: At the time their blood was drawn, patients with Susac syndrome were either therapy-naive, on corticosteroids (with some of them also receiving intravenous immunoglobulin), or on intravenous immunoglobulin alone.

cDNA came from roughly 0.5 to 1 ug RNA primed by random hexamers. TCR beta CDR3 was amplified by immunoSEQ covering 54 Vbeta and 13 Jbeta. TCRdb reprocessed the immunoSEQ multiplex PCR reads via MiXCR and lists one record per CDR3 protein. Among roughly 180,000 distinct CDR3 sequences listed, 90% to 95% were seen once. The origin of this receptor is a human donor with Susac syndrome. The chain employs TRBV11-2 and TRBJ2-1, with 10 positions matching TRBD2. Sequences were obtained from CD4+ T cells from PBMCs. The CDR3 region has the DNA TGTGCCAGCAGCCCCTCGGGGCTAGCGGGAGATTCGCAGTTCTTC. Translated: CASSPSGLAGDSQFF.